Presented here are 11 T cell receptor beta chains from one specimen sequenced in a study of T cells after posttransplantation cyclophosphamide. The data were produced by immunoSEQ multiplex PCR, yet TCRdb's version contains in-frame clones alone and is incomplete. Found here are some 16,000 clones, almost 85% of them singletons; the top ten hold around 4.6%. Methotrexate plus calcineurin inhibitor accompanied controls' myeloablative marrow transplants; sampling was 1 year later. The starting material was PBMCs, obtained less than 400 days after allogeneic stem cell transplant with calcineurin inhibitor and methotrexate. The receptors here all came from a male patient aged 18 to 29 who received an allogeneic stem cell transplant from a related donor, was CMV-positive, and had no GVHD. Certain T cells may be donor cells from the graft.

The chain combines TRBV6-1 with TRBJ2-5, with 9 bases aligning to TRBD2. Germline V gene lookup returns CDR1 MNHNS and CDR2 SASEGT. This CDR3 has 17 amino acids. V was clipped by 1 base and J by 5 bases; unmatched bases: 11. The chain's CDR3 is CASSEELAGGARETQYF. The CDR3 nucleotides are TGTGCCAGCAGTGAAGAGTTGGCGGGAGGGGCTCGTGAGACCCAGTACTTC.

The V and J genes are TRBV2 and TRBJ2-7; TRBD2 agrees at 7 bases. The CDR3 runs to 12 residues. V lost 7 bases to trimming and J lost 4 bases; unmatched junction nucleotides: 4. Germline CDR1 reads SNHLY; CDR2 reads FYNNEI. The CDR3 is CASKRERYEQYF. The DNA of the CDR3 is TGTGCCAGCAAGCGGGAAAGGTACGAGCAGTACTTC.

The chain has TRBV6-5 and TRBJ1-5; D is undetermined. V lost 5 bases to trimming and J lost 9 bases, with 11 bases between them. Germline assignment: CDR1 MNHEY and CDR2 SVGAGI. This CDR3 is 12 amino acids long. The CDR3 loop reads CASSRNPGPQHF. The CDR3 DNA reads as TGTGCCAGCAGTCGCAACCCGGGGCCCCAGCATTTT.

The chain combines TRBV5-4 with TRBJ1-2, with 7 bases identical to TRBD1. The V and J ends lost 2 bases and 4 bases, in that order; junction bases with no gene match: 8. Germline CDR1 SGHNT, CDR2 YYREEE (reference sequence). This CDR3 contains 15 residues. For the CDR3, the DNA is TGTGCCAGCAGCTTAGTCACAGGGGAGGTCTATGGCTACACCTTC. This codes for CASSLVTGEVYGYTF.

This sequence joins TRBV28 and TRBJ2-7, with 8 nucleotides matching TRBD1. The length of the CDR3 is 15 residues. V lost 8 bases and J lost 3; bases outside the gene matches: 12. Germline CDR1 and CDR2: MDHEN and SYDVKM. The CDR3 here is CASGPRTGLIYEQYF. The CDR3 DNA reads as TGTGCCAGCGGACCTCGGACAGGGCTTATCTACGAGCAGTACTTC.

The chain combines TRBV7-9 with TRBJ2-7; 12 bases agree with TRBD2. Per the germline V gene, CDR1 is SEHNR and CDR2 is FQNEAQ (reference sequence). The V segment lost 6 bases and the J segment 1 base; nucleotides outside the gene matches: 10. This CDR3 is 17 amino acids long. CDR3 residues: CASSGLAGSADSYEQYF. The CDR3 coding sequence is TGTGCCAGCAGTGGACTAGCGGGGTCGGCCGATTCCTACGAGCAGTACTTC.

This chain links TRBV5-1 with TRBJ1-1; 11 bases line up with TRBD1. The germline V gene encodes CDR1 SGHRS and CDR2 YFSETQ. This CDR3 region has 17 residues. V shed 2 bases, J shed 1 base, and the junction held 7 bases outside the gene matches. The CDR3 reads CASSLTDRGRRNTEAFF. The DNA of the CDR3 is TGCGCCAGCAGCTTAACGGACAGGGGGCGAAGGAACACTGAAGCTTTCTTT.

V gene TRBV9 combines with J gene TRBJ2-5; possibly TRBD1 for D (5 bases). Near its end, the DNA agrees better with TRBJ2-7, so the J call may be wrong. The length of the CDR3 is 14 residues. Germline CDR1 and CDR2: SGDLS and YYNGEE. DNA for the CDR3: TGTGCCAGCAGCGTAGAGGGGTACTCCTACGAGCAGTACTTC. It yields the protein CASSVEGYSYEQYF.

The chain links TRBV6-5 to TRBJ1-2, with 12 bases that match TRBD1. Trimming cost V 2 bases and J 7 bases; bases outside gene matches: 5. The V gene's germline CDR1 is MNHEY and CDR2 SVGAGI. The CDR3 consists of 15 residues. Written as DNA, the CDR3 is TGTGCCAGCAGTTACGTGGGACAGGGGGCCAGTGGCTACACCTTC. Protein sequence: CASSYVGQGASGYTF.

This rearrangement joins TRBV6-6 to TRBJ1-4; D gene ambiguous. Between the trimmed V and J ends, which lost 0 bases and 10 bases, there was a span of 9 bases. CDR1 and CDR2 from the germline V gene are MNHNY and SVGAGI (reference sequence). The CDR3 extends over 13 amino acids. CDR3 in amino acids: CASSYSGSGKLFF. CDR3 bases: TGTGCCAGCAGTTACTCGGGGAGTGGAAAACTGTTTTTT.

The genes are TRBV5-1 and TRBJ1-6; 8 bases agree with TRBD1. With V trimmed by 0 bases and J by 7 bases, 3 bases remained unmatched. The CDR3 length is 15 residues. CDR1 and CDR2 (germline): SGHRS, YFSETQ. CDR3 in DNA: TGCGCCAGCAGCTTGGTCAGGGGGCAAAATTCACCCCTCCACTTT. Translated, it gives CASSLVRGQNSPLHF.